This TCR beta chain was sequenced for a study of T cells in localized non-small cell lung cancer. Regarding the study as a whole: Exceeding tumor, uninvolved adjacent lung had the highest T cell clonality. Within adjacent lung there appeared a median approximately 58 of the top 100 tumor clones.

The protocol was immunoSEQ multiplex PCR, while the TCRdb copy is restricted to in-frame clones and leaves out a portion. The sample lists about 34,000 clones, roughly 92% occurring once. V shed 5 bases, J shed 8 bases, and the junction held 5 bases outside the gene matches. From germline, CDR1 is SGHNT and CDR2 YYREEE (reference sequence). The CDR3 sequence is 14 residues long. This clone came up once. Its matching antigen is unknown. The input for sequencing was peripheral blood, taken before any cancer treatment. The rearrangement links TRBV5-4 to TRBJ2-1; 12 positions agree with TRBD2. This receptor was identified in a woman aged 35 to 75 with stage I lung adenocarcinoma. Here the CDR3 reads CASRTSGRSDEQFF. CDR3 sequence (DNA): TGTGCCAGCAGGACTAGCGGGAGATCCGATGAGCAGTTCTTC.